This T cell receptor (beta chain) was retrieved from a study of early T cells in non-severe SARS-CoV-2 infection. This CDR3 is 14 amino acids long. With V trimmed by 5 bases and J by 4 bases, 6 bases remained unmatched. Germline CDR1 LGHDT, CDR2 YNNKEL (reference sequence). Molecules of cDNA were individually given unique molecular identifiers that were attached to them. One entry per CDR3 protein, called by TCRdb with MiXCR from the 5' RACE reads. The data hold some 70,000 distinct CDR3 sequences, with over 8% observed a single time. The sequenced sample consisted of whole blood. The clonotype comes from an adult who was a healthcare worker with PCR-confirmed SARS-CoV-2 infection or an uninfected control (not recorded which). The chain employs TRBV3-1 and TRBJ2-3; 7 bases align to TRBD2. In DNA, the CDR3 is TGTGCCAGCAGCGTCGCGGGAGCCCCAGATACGCAGTATTTT. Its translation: CASSVAGAPDTQYF.